One and the same sample provided the 31 T cell receptor beta chains below, sequenced in a study of OX40 agonist ivuxolimab in advanced cancers. The table came from immunoSEQ multiplex PCR; TCRdb's copy has only in-frame clones and leaves some out. The sample records approximately 90,000 clones, about 83% being singletons. Specimen: CD4+ or CD8+ T cells sorted from blood, collected in a trial of the OX40 agonist ivuxolimab. These receptors originate from an adult with an advanced solid tumor such as melanoma, head and neck, liver or kidney cancer.

The chain combines TRBV7-2 with TRBJ1-5; no clear D. The CDR3 has 13 residues. Germline values: CDR1 SGHTA, CDR2 FQGNSA. The V gene lost 3 bases and the J gene lost 5 bases, with 8 bases spanning the gap. The CDR3 DNA is TGTGCCAGCAGCTTCGGCAATCATCAGCCCCAGCATTTT. This gives the protein CASSFGNHQPQHF.

The chain joins TRBV5-8 to TRBJ2-5; a weak D match, TRBD1 (6 bases). The CDR3 consists of 16 residues. Germline CDR1 reads SGHTS; CDR2 reads YDEGEE. Trimming left V 0 bases short and J 4 bases short, with 16 bases between. CDR3 sequence reads: CASSLAFWGPGETQYF. The CDR3 DNA reads TGTGCCAGCAGCTTGGCCTTCTGGGGGCCTGGAGAGACCCAGTACTTC.

In its sample, this clone was seen a few times. This rearrangement joins TRBV27 to TRBJ1-5, with D possibly TRBD1 on 5 matching bases. The CDR3 extends over 15 amino acids. The germline CDR1 and CDR2 sequences are MNHEY and SMNVEV (reference sequence). Between the trimmed V and J ends, which lost 4 bases and 6 bases, there was a span of 16 bases. CDR3 region: CASSSSTDQPQPQHF. The CDR3 DNA sequence: TGTGCCAGCAGTTCGTCGACAGATCAGCCTCAGCCCCAGCATTTT.

This chain connects TRBV27 to TRBJ2-3; 8 positions agree with TRBD1. With V trimmed by 5 bases and J by 5 bases, 6 bases remained unmatched. The CDR3 runs 14 residues. Per germline, CDR1 MNHEY and CDR2 SMNVEV (reference sequence). The CDR3 coding sequence is TGTGCCAGCAGTAGGCTACAGGGGGGAGATACGCAGTATTTT. Protein: CASSRLQGGDTQYF.

The chain recombines TRBV6-5 with TRBJ1-2; D is unresolved. Trimming removed 4 bases from V and 4 bases from J, with 13 bases in between. This CDR3 has 14 amino acids. CDR1 MNHEY and CDR2 SVGAGI come from the germline V gene. The CDR3 here is CASSSTRRSYGYTF. DNA of the CDR3: TGTGCCAGCAGTTCGACGCGGAGGAGCTATGGCTACACCTTC.

The chain is built from TRBV7-2 and TRBJ2-3, with D tentatively TRBD2 (6 bases). CDR1 is SGHTA, CDR2 FQGNSA, per germline. The CDR3 length is 14 residues. Trimming pared 5 bases from V and 6 bases from J, leaving 15 bases between. CDR3 nucleotide sequence: TGTGCCAGCAGCCCTCTACTAGCCCGGGATACGCAGTATTTT. Its protein is CASSPLLARDTQYF.

This chain uses TRBV11-3 with TRBJ1-1; D is undetermined. Between the trimmed V and J ends, which lost 2 bases and 11 bases, there was a span of 9 bases. The CDR3 length is 11 residues. Germline V lookup: CDR1 SGHNT, CDR2 YENEEA. This chain's CDR3 is CASSLLLGAFF. In nucleotides, the CDR3 is TGTGCCAGCAGCTTACTCCTCGGGGCTTTCTTT.

The chain links TRBV9 to TRBJ1-4; D not certain. The CDR3 has 14 residues. Trimming shortened V by 2 bases and J by 0 bases, and 5 bases separated the two germline ends. Germline V gene sequence: CDR1 SGDLS, CDR2 YYNGEE. The CDR3 spells CASSVTATNEKLFF. The CDR3 DNA follows: TGTGCCAGCAGCGTCACCGCAACTAATGAAAAACTGTTTTTT.

The gene calls are TRBV6-6 and TRBJ2-7, with 7 bases that match TRBD1. The CDR3 runs 13 residues. With V trimmed by 10 bases and J by 0 bases, 6 bases remained unmatched. Per the germline V gene, CDR1 is MNHNY and CDR2 is SVGAGI (reference sequence). The CDR3 bases are TGTGCCATACAACAGGGGCGCTCCTACGAGCAGTACTTC. This sequence encodes CAIQQGRSYEQYF.

The rearrangement links TRBV5-1 to TRBJ2-2, with 10 bases lining up with TRBD1. The CDR3 extends over 15 amino acids. V was clipped by 4 bases and J by 7 bases; unmatched bases: 7. CDR1 SGHRS and CDR2 YFSETQ come from the germline V gene. This CDR3 reads CASSIRQGADGELFF. For the CDR3, the DNA is TGCGCCAGCAGCATTCGACAGGGGGCGGACGGGGAGCTGTTTTTT.

This clone was detected only a few times. The chain uses TRBV9 and TRBJ1-3, with TRBD1 matching 7 bases. CDR3 length: 14 amino acids. Trimming took 4 bases from V and 4 from J; bases not matched to a gene: 5. The V gene's germline CDR1 is SGDLS and CDR2 YYNGEE. Written as DNA, the CDR3 is TGTGCCAGCAGCCGAGGGACAGCGGGAAACACCATATATTTT. Translation: CASSRGTAGNTIYF.

The chain carries TRBV11-3 and TRBJ2-5; TRBD1 matches at 9 bases. J was trimmed by 2 bases and V by 4 bases; bases with no gene match: 8. Germline V gives CDR1 SGHNT, CDR2 YENEEA. The CDR3 is made up of 16 amino acids. CDR3 region: CASSSGQGPYQETQYF. The CDR3 nucleotides are TGTGCCAGCAGCTCAGGACAGGGGCCATATCAAGAGACCCAGTACTTC.

V is TRBV7-2 and J is TRBJ2-2; TRBD1 is a possible D gene (5 bases). The V gene lost 8 bases and the J gene lost 4 bases, with 17 bases spanning the gap. Germline-derived CDR1 and CDR2 are SGHTA and FQGNSA. CDR3 length: 15 amino acids. CDR3 nucleotide sequence: TGTGCCAGCGCCCCGTCCAGGGCGGCCACCGGGGAGCTGTTTTTT. Translated: CASAPSRAATGELFF.

The V gene is TRBV6-1, the J gene TRBJ2-5; 8 bases map to TRBD2. This CDR3 contains 16 residues. From germline, CDR1 is MNHNS and CDR2 SASEGT. With 4 bases clipped from V and 2 bases from J, the junction kept 9 bases outside the gene matches. CDR3 nucleotide sequence: TGTGCCAGCAGTGTTGGGAATAGCGGGACTCAAGAGACCCAGTACTTC. It translates to CASSVGNSGTQETQYF.

The rearrangement uses TRBV5-1 and TRBJ2-1; TRBD2 agrees at 16 bases. CDR1 is SGHRS, CDR2 YFSETQ, per germline. This CDR3 spans 19 amino acids. With 4 bases clipped from V and 0 bases from J, the junction kept 7 bases outside the gene matches. The CDR3 reads CASSRGTSGRVFSYNEQFF. The CDR3 region has the DNA TGCGCCAGCAGCCGGGGGACTAGCGGGAGGGTTTTCTCCTACAATGAGCAGTTCTTC. Full variable domain (missing parts from reference TRBV5-1 and TRBJ2-1): KAGVTQTPRYLIKTRGQQVTLSCSPISGHRSVSWYQQTPGQGLQFLFEYFSETQRNKGNFPGRFSGRQFSNSRSEMNVSTLELGDSALYLCASSRGTSGRVFSYNEQFFGPGTRLTVL.

This chain uses TRBV19 with TRBJ1-5, with D perhaps matching TRBD1 (5 bases). Trimming shortened V by 6 bases and J by 5 bases, and 8 bases separated the two germline ends. The CDR3 extends over 12 amino acids. Germline V gives CDR1 LNHDA, CDR2 SQIVND (reference sequence). The CDR3 sequence is CASRGGDQPQHF. The CDR3 nucleotides are TGTGCCAGTAGGGGGGGGGATCAGCCCCAGCATTTT.

The chain employs TRBV4-2 and TRBJ1-4; tentatively, D is TRBD1 (5 bases). Trimming removed 0 bases at V and 0 bases at J, with 14 bases between. The germline CDR1 and CDR2 sequences are LGHNA and YNFKEQ. The CDR3 extends over 18 amino acids. This CDR3 is CASSQDRQLVSTNEKLFF. DNA for the CDR3: TGTGCCAGCAGCCAAGATAGACAGCTTGTTTCAACTAATGAAAAACTGTTTTTT.

The rearrangement uses TRBV25-1 and TRBJ2-3; D remains ambiguous. Germline values: CDR1 MGHDK, CDR2 SYGVNS. V lost 5 bases, J lost 3 bases, and 9 bases lay in between. This CDR3 spans 13 amino acids. CDR3 nucleotide sequence: TGTGCCAGCAGTCCTTGGGGAACAGATACGCAGTATTTT. This codes for CASSPWGTDTQYF.

CDR3 amino acids: CAWSGDRFLGGYTF. The CDR3 region has the DNA TGTGCCTGGAGTGGGGACAGGTTTTTGGGTGGCTACACCTTC. The chain couples TRBV30 to TRBJ1-2; 8 positions agree with TRBD1. The germline V gene encodes CDR1 GTSNPN and CDR2 SVGIG (reference sequence). V gave up 1 base and J gave up 7 bases; unmatched junction bases: 8. The CDR3 consists of 14 residues.

This clone has just a few counts. V usage is TRBV15 and J usage is TRBJ2-7, with 7 bases lining up with TRBD2. Germline trimming cut 0 bases from V and 4 bases from J; bases unmatched to any gene: 18. Germline V gene sequence: CDR1 LNHNV, CDR2 YYDKDF (reference sequence). The CDR3 runs to 19 residues. As DNA, the CDR3 is TGTGCCACCAGCAGAGATATCCTAGCGGAGGATCTCCAGACTTACGAGCAGTACTTC. Encoded protein: CATSRDILAEDLQTYEQYF.

CDR3 in amino acids: CASSQAVDSNQPQHF. The DNA of the CDR3 is TGCGCCAGCAGCCAAGCGGTGGATAGCAATCAGCCCCAGCATTTT. This chain links TRBV4-3 with TRBJ1-5; D ambiguous. The CDR3 sequence is 15 residues long. V gave up 1 base and J gave up 0 bases, with 7 bases separating them. CDR1 and CDR2 (germline): LGHNA, YSLEER.

The chain recombines TRBV9 with TRBJ2-1; 7 bases map to TRBD1. Germline trimming cut 3 bases from V and 7 bases from J; bases unmatched to any gene: 13. The CDR3 consists of 16 residues. The germline CDR1 and CDR2 sequences are SGDLS and YYNGEE. Written as DNA, the CDR3 is TGTGCCAGCAGCGCTAAAACGCCCGGGACAGTTAATGAGCAGTTCTTC. Translation gives CASSAKTPGTVNEQFF.

The chain links TRBV4-1 to TRBJ1-3, with no clear D. V lost 1 base to trimming and J lost 4 bases, with 11 bases between them. Germline V gene sequence: CDR1 MGHRA, CDR2 YSYEKL. The CDR3 length is 15 residues. The CDR3 DNA reads TGCGCCAGCAGCCAAGTTCCCGGGTCGGGAAACACCATATATTTT. It encodes CASSQVPGSGNTIYF.

This sequence joins TRBV5-1 and TRBJ2-3; D not certain. Germline V gene sequence: CDR1 SGHRS, CDR2 YFSETQ. The CDR3 length is 13 residues. Trimming took off 4 bases at V and 1 base at J, with 7 bases between the two ends. Written as DNA, the CDR3 is TGCGCCAGCAGCCGTGCGGGCACAGATACGCAGTATTTT. Protein: CASSRAGTDTQYF.

The V and J genes are TRBV25-1 and TRBJ2-3; the D is unclear. The CDR3 spans 11 residues. V was trimmed by 5 bases and J by 7 bases, leaving 7 bases between them. The germline V gene has CDR1 MGHDK and CDR2 SYGVNS. DNA for the CDR3: TGTGCCAGCAGTCAGACCCATACGCAGTATTTT. Translating gives CASSQTHTQYF.

This chain joins TRBV6-5 and TRBJ1-1; D unclear. Between the trimmed V and J ends, which lost 0 bases and 5 bases, there was a span of 10 bases. The germline V gene encodes CDR1 MNHEY and CDR2 SVGAGI. The CDR3 has 14 residues. The CDR3 protein is CASSYSGRPTEAFF. CDR3 in DNA: TGTGCCAGCAGTTACTCGGGGAGGCCGACTGAAGCTTTCTTT.

The chain recombines TRBV25-1 with TRBJ1-2, with 11 bases fitting TRBD1. With 5 bases clipped from V and 7 bases from J, the junction kept 12 bases outside the gene matches. CDR3 length: 16 amino acids. Germline V CDR1 and CDR2: MGHDK, SYGVNS. CDR3: CASSPQAGQGASGYTF. The CDR3 bases are TGTGCCAGCAGTCCACAGGCCGGACAGGGGGCTAGTGGCTACACCTTC.

Only a few counts were recorded for this clone. The chain employs TRBV30 and TRBJ1-5; 7 bases match TRBD1. This CDR3 comprises 13 residues. Germline CDR1 is GTSNPN and CDR2 is SVGIG (reference sequence). V lost 3 bases and J lost 3; bases outside the gene matches: 2. The CDR3 DNA sequence: TGTGCCTGGAGGGACAGGAACAATCAGCCCCAGCATTTT. Translation gives CAWRDRNNQPQHF.

The count of this clone is one. The J gene is TRBJ2-7, the V gene TRBV11-1; no firm D call. Per the germline V gene, CDR1 is SGHAT and CDR2 is FQDESV (reference sequence). This CDR3 is 14 amino acids long. With 6 bases removed from V and 5 bases from J, the gap between germline ends came to 17 bases. The DNA of the CDR3 is TGTGCCAGCAGGGTTGGGAACACCGGAAACGAGCAGTACTTC. Its translation: CASRVGNTGNEQYF.

The V call is TRBV6-6, the J call TRBJ1-6; weak D call: TRBD1 (6 bases). The CDR3 length is 15 residues. In germline, CDR1 is MNHNY, CDR2 SVGAGI (reference sequence). Between the trimmed V and J ends, which lost 4 bases and 7 bases, there was a span of 14 bases. CDR3 region: CASSLTGQTNSPLHF. The CDR3 DNA reads TGTGCCAGCAGTTTGACAGGTCAGACGAATTCACCCCTCCACTTT.

The rearrangement uses TRBV13 and TRBJ2-7, with a possible D match to TRBD2 (6 bases). The CDR3 covers 14 residues. The germline gives CDR1 PRHDT, CDR2 FYEKMQ (reference sequence). V lost 7 bases to trimming and J lost 4 bases, with 17 bases between them. Written as DNA, the CDR3 is TGTGCCAGCACTTTACCGGGAGTAGGGTACGAGCAGTACTTC. Residues: CASTLPGVGYEQYF.